This T cell receptor beta chain was captured in a study of blood T cell repertoires in COVID-19. Across the study: Sources were T cells, B-cell-depleted T cells, or PBMCs; the material itself was cDNA or gDNA.

Data came from immunoSEQ multiplex PCR; TCRdb stores just in-frame clones and leaves some out. The profile shows roughly 90,000 clones, under 85% of them singletons. This clone has just a few counts. Sequenced: peripheral blood. The sequence was obtained from a woman aged 80 or over with COVID-19, enrolled during active disease.

CDR3 amino acids: CASTLRQGFTIYF. In nucleotides, the CDR3 is TGTGCCAGCACCTTACGACAGGGGTTCACCATATATTTT. The chain combines TRBV12-3 or TRBV12-4 with TRBJ1-3; 8 nucleotides agree with TRBD1. The CDR3 has 13 amino acids. V dropped 7 bases and J dropped 9; count of bases not matched to a gene: 8.